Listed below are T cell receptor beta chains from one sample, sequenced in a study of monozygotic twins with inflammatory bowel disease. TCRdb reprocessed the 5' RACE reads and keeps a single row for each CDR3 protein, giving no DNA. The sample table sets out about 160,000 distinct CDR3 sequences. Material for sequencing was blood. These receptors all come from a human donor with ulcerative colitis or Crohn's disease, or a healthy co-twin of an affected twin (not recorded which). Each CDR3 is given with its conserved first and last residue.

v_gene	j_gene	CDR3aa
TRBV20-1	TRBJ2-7	CSANSGTSYEQYF
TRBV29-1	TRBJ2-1	CSVDGTSGGARALYNEQFF
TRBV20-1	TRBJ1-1	CSATDGTEAFF
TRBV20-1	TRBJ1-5	CSAPRQGVKQPQHF
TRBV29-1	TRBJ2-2	CSVQGVSGELFF
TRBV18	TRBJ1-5	CASSPEDRGNNQPQHF
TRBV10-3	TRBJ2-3	CAIRQLLGPNTDTQYF
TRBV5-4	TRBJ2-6	CASSGYGSPTGANVLTF
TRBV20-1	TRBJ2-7	CSARDRLAYEQYF
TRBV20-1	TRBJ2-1	CSARDRPGSSYNEQFF
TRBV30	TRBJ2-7	CAWSPGQGDEQYF
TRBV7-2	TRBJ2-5	CASSFASGTQETQYF
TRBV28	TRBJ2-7	CASGPTDEQYF
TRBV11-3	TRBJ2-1	CASSAQEGAEQFF
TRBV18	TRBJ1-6	CASSPTAGDSPLHF
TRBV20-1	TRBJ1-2	CSASDHGGEDYGYTF
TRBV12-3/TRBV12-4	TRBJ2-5	CASRPGTESGETQYF
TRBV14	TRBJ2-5	CASSRDPQETQYF